This T cell receptor beta chain stems from a study of shared clonotypes between healthy human individuals. Study-wide results and caveats: The low donor count limited represented genetic and exposure-history diversity. Blood was the sole source, and tissue repertoires probably differ. Memory subsets had estimated richness that was generally smaller than that of naive subsets. Clonotypes not shared had lower generation probabilities than those common to all four donors.

This table comes from immunoSEQ multiplex PCR, and its TCRdb copy is limited to in-frame clones, with some not included. Of roughly 2,500,000 clones listed, under 95% are singletons. This CDR3 comprises 16 residues. Germline V gives CDR1 MDHEN, CDR2 SYDVKM. V dropped 8 bases and J dropped 3 bases, with 22 bases sitting between them. With regard to this clone: Its antigen is undetermined.

Sequencing input: naive CD4+ T cells from PBMCs. Subset defined: CD45RA+ positively selected. The chain employs TRBV28 and TRBJ1-1, with D perhaps matching TRBD1 (5 bases). The receptor comes from a man in his late teens or twenties in good health. Some clones in this sample may be carry-over from other donors' samples. CDR3 sequence: CASEESPGKGDTEAFF. CDR3 DNA sequence: TGTGCCAGCGAAGAGTCGCCGGGAAAAGGGGACACTGAAGCTTTCTTT.